A single T cell receptor (beta chain) is shown here with its context. Its antigen is not known. The PCR contained 60 Vbeta and 13 Jbeta primers. The data were produced by immunoSEQ multiplex PCR, yet TCRdb's version contains in-frame clones alone and is incomplete. The sample consists of 85,000 to 100,000 clones, around 76% of them appearing once. The source of the sample is a study of cytomegalovirus exposure and HLA in healthy donors. Study conclusions and caveats: For most TCR sequences rarity was the rule, although some public TCRs occurred in many donors. A later analysis linked a missense variant in DCLRE1C to the trimming of TCR beta V and J genes.

CDR1 is MNHEY, CDR2 SMNVEV, per germline (reference sequence). CDR3 length equals 13 residues. The V segment lost 8 bases and the J segment 6 bases; nucleotides outside the gene matches: 6. The donors (healthy individuals) were bone marrow donors. The sequenced material came from PBMCs. The V gene is TRBV27, the J gene TRBJ2-1; 8 bases are a match to TRBD2. The receptor comes from a man aged 35-49 years in good health and CMV-seropositive. CDR3 amino acids: CASLASGFNEQFF. DNA for the CDR3: TGTGCCAGCTTGGCTAGCGGGTTCAATGAGCAGTTCTTC.